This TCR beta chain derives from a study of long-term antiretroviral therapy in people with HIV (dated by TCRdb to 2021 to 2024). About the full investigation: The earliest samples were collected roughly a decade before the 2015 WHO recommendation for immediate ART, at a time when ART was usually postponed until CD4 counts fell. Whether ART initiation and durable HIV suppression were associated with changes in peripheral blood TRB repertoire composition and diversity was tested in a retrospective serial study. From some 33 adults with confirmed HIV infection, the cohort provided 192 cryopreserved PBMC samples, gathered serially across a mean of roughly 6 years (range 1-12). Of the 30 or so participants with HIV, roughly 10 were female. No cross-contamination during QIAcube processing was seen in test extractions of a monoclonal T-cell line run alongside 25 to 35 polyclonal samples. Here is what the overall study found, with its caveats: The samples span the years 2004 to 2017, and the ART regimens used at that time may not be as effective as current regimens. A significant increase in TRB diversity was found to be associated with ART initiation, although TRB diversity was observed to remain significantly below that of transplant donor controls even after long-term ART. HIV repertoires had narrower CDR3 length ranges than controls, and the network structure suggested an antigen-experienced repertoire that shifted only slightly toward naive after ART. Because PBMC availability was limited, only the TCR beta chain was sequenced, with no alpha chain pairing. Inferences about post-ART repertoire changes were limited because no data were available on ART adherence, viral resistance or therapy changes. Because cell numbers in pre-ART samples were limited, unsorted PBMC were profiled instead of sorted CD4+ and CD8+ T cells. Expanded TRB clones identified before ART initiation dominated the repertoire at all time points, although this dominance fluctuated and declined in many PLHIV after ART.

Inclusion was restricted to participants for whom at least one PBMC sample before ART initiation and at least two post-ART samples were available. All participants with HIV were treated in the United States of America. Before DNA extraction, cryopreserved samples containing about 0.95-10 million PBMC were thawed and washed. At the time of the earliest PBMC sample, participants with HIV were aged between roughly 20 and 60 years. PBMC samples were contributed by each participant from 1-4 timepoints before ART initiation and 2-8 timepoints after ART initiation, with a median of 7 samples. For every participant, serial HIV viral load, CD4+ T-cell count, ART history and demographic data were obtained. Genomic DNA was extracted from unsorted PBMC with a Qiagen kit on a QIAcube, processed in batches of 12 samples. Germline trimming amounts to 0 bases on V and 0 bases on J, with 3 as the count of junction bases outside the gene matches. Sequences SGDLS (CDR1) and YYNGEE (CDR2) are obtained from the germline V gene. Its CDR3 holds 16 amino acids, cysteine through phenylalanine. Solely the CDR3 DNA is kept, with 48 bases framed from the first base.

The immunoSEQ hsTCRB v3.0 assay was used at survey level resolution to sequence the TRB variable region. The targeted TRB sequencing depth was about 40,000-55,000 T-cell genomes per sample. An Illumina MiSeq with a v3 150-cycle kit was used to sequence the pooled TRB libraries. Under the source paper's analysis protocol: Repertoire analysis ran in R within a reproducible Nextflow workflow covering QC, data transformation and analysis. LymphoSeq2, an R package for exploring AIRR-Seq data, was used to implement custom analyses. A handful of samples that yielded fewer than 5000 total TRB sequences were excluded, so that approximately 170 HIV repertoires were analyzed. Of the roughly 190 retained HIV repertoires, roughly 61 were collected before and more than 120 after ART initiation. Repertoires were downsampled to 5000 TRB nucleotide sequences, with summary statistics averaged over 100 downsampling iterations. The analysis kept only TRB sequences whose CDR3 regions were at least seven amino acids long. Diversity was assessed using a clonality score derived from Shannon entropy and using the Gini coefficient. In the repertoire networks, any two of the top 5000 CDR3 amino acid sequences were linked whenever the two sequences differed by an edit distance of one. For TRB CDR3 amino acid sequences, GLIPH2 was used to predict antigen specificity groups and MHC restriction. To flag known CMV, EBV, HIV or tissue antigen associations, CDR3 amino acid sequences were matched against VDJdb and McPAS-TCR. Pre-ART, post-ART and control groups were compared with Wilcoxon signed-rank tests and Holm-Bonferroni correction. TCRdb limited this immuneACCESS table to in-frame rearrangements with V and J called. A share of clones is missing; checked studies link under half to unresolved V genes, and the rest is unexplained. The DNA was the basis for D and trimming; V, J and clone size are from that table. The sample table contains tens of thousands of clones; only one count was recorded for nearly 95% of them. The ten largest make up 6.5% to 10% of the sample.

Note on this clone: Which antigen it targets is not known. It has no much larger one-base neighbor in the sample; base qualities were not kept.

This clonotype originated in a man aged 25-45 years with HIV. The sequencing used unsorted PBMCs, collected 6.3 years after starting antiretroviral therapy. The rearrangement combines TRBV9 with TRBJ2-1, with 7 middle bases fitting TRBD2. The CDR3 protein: CASSVGGGSSYNEQFF. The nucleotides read TGTGCCAGCAGCGTAGGAGGCGGGAGCTCCTACAATGAGCAGTTCTTC.